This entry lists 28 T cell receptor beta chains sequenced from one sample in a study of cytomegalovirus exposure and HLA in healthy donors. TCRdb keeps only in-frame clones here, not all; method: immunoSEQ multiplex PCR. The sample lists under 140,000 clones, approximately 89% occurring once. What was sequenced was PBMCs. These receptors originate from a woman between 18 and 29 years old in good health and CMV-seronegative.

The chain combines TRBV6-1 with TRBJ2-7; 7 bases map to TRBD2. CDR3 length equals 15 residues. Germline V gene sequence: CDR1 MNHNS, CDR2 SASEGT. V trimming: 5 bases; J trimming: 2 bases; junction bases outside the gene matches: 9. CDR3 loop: CASSPATSVAYEQYF. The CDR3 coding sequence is TGTGCCAGCAGTCCTGCTACTAGCGTGGCCTACGAGCAGTACTTC.

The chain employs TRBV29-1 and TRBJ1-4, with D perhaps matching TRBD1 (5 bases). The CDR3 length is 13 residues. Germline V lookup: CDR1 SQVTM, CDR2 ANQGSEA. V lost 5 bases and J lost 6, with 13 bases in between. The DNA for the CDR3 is TGCAGCGTTAAAACCAGGGTAGATGAAAAACTGTTTTTT. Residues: CSVKTRVDEKLFF.

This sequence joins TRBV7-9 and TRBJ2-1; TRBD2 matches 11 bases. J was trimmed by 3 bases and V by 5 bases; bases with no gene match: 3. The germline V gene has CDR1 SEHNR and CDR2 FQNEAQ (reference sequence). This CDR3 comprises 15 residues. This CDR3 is CASSLGTSGYNEQFF. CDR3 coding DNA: TGTGCCAGCAGCCTGGGGACTAGCGGCTACAATGAGCAGTTCTTC.

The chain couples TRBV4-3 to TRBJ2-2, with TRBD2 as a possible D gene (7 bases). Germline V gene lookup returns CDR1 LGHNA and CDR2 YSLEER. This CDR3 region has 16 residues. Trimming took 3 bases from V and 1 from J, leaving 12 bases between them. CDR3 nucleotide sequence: TGCGCCAGCAGCCATGGCGGGGGCCGGAACACCGGGGAGCTGTTTTTT. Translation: CASSHGGGRNTGELFF.

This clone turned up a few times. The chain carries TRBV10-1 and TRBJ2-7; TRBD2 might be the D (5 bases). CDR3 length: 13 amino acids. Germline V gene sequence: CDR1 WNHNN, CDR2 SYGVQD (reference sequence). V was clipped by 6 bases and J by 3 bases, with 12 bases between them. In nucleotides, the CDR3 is TGCGCCAGCAGCAAGGACTTAAGCTACGAGCAGTACTTC. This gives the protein CASSKDLSYEQYF.

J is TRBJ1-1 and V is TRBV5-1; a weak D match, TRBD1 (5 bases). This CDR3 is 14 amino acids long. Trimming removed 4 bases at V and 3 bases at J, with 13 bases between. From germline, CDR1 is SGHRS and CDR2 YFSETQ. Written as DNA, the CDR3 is TGCGCCAGCAGCCGGACAAGGAGGGACACTGAAGCTTTCTTT. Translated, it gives CASSRTRRDTEAFF.

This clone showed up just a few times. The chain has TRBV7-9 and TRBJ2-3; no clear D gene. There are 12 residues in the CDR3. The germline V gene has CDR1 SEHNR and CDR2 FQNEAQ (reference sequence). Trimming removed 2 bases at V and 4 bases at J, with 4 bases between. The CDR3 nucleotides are TGTGCCAGCAGCTTAAGCGCAGATACGCAGTATTTT. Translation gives CASSLSADTQYF.

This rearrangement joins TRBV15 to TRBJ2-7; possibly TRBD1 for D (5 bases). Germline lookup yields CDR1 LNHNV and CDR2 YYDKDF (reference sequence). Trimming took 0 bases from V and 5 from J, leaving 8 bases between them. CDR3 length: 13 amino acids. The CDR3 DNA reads TGTGCCACCAGCAGAGACCTAGGGGACGAGCAGTACTTC. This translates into CATSRDLGDEQYF.

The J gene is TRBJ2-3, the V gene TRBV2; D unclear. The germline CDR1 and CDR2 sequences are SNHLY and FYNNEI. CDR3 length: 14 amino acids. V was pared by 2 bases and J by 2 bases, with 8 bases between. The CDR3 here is CASSERVITDTQYF. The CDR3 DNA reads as TGTGCCAGCAGTGAACGGGTCATCACAGATACGCAGTATTTT.

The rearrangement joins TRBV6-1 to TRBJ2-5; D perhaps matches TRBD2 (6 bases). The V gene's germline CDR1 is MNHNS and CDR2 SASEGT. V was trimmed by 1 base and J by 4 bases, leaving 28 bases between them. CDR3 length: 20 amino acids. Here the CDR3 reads CASSEGVDMGGGARGETQYF. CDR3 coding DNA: TGTGCCAGCAGTGAAGGAGTGGACATGGGCGGAGGGGCTAGAGGAGAGACCCAGTACTTC.

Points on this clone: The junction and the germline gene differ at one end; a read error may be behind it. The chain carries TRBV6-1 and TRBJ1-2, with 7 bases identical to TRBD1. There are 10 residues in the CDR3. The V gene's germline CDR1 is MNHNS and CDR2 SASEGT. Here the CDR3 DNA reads TGTGCCAGCAGGGGGCCCCAGGGGGCCTTC. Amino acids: CASRGPQGAF.

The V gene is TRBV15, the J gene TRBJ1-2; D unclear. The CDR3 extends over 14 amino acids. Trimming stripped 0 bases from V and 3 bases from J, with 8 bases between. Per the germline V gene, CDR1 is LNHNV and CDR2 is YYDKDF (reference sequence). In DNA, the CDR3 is TGTGCCACCAGCAGAGAGGCAGGCGACTATGGCTACACCTTC. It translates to CATSREAGDYGYTF.

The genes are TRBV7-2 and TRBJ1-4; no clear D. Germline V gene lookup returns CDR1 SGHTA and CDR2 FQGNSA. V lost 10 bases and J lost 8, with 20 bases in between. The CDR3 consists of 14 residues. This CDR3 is CATKGGPNSEKLFF. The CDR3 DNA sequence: TGTGCCACTAAAGGCGGCCCTAACTCGGAAAAACTGTTTTTT.

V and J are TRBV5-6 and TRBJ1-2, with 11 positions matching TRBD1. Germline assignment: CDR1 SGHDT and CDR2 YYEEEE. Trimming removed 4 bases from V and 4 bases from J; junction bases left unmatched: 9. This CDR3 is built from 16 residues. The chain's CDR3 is CASSGGTGGPGYGYTF. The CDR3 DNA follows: TGTGCCAGCAGCGGTGGGACAGGGGGTCCCGGCTATGGCTACACCTTC.

The DNA for the CDR3 is TGTGCCAGCTCACCCGTCGGGACTAGCGGGCCGCCGCCCGTCTACGAGCAGTACTTC. Translation gives CASSPVGTSGPPPVYEQYF. J is TRBJ2-7 and V is TRBV18; 12 nucleotides line up with TRBD2. The CDR3 is made up of 19 amino acids. V shed 3 bases and J 3 bases; nucleotides not matched to a gene: 15. CDR1 KGHSH and CDR2 LQKENI come from the germline V gene.

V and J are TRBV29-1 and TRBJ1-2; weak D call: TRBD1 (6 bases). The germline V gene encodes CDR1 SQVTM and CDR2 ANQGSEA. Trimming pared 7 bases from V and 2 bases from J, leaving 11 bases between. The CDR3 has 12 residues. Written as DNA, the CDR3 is TGCAGCGCCGCAACAGGGAACTATGGCTACACCTTC. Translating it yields CSAATGNYGYTF.

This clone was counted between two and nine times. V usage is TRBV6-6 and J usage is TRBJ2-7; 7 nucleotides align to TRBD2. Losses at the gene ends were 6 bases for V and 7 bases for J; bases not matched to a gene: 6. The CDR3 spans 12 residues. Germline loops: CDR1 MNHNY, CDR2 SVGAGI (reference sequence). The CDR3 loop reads CASRELAREQYF. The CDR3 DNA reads TGTGCCAGCAGGGAACTAGCGCGGGAGCAGTACTTC.

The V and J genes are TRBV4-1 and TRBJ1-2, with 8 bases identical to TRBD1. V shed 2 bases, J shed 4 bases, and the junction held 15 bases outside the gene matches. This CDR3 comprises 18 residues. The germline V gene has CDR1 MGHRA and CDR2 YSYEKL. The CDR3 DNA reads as TGCGCCAGCAGCCAAACAGCGGCGGGGACAGGACAATTCTATGGCTACACCTTC. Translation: CASSQTAAGTGQFYGYTF.

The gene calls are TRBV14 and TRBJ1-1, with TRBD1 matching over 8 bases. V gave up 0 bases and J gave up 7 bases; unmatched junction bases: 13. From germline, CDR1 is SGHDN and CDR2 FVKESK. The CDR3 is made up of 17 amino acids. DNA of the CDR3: TGTGCCAGCAGCCAAGATCCCTCTCGGACAGGGCGCTTTGAAGCTTTCTTT. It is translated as CASSQDPSRTGRFEAFF.

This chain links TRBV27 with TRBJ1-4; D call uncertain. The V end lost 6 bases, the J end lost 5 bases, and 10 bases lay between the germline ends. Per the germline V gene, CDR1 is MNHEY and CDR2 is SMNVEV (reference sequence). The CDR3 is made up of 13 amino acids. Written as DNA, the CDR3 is TGTGCCAGCAGCCCCTCCCCGAATGAAAAACTGTTTTTT. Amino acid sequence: CASSPSPNEKLFF. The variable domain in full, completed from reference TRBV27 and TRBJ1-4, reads EAQVTQNPRYLITVTGKKLTVTCSQNMNHEYMSWYRQDPGLGLRQIYYSMNVEVTDKGDVPEGYKVSRKEKRNFPLILESPSPNQTSLYFCASSPSPNEKLFFGSGTQLSVL.

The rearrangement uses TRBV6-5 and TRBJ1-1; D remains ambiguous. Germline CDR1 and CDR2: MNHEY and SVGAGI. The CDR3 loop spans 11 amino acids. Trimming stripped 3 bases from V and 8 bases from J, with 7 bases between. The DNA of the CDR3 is TGTGCCAGCAGTTATAACGGGGAAGCTTTCTTT. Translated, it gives CASSYNGEAFF.

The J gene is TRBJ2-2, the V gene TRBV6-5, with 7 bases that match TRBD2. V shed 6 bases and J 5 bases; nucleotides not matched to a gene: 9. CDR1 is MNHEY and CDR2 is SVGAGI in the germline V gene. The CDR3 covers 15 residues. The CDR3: CASSKPGGRTGELFF. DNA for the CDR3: TGTGCCAGCAGCAAGCCGGGAGGCCGGACCGGGGAGCTGTTTTTT.

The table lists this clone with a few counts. The CDR3 coding sequence is TGTGCCAGCTTCCGGGACAGGGGGCGAAATCAGCCCCAGCATTTT. Residues: CASFRDRGRNQPQHF. This chain links TRBV28 with TRBJ1-5, with 12 bases fitting TRBD1. The CDR3 totals 15 residues. Losses at the gene ends were 8 bases for V and 4 bases for J; bases not matched to a gene: 6. Germline V gene sequence: CDR1 MDHEN, CDR2 SYDVKM.

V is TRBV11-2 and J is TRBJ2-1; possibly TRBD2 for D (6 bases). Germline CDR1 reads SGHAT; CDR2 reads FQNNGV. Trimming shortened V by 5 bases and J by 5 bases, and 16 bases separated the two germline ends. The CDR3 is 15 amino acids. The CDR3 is CASSPGDPTDNEQFF. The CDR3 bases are TGTGCCAGCAGCCCGGGAGACCCCACGGACAATGAGCAGTTCTTC.

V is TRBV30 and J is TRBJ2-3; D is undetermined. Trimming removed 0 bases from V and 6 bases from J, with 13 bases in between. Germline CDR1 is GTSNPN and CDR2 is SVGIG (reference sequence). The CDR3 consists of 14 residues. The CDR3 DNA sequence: TGTGCCTGGAGTGTACAGTATGTCCGGGATACGCAGTATTTT. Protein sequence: CAWSVQYVRDTQYF.

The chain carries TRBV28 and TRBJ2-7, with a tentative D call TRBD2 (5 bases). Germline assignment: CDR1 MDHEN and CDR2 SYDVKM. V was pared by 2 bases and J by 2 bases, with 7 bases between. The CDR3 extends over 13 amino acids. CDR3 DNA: TGTGCCAGCAGTTTACGGGGTGCCTACGAGCAGTACTTC. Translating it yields CASSLRGAYEQYF.

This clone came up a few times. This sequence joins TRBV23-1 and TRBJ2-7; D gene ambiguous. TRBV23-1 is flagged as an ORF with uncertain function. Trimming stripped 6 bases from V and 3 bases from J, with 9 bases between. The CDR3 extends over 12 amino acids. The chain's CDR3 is CASSFDCYEQYF. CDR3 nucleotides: TGCGCCAGCAGCTTTGACTGCTACGAGCAGTACTTC.

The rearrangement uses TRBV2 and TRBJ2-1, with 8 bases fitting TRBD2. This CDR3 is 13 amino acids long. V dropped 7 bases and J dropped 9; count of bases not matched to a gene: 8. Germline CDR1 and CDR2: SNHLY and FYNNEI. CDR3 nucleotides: TGTGCCAGCATGGGGCGGGAGGTGACTGAGCAGTTCTTC. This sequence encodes CASMGREVTEQFF.